Listed here are 19 T cell receptor beta chains from one sample, sequenced in a study of beta chain features in type 1 diabetes (dated by TCRdb to 2017 to 2018). Receptor libraries were prepared by the immunoSEQ multiplex PCR assay. All of the isolated RNA was reverse transcribed with the High Capacity cDNA Reverse Transcription Kit, so expressed TCRB transcripts were sequenced. Sourced from immuneACCESS, this table was stored by TCRdb with only in-frame sequences that have V and J called. A share of the clones is absent; for the studies checked, an unresolved V gene accounts for under half, and the remainder has no known explanation. For this sample there are about 320,000 clones; less than 15% appear just once. The top ten clonotypes cover 6.7% of the sample. Sequencing was performed on central memory CD4+ T cells from blood. The receptor source for this set is a man between 25 and 39 years old in good health.

This clone was observed many times. At the DNA level, this CDR3 is encoded by other sequences in the same sample as well. This chain joins TRBV14 and TRBJ2-2, with D possibly matching TRBD2 (6 bases). The CDR3 is made up of 15 amino acids. Germline CDR1 SGHDN, CDR2 FVKESK. Trimming took 1 base from V and 4 from J, leaving 10 bases between them. The CDR3, as DNA: TGTGCCAGCAGCCAAGCGTTGGGGGGCACCGGGGAGCTGTTTTTT. Translating it yields CASSQALGGTGELFF.

The J gene is TRBJ1-5, the V gene TRBV6-6; 7 bases are shared with TRBD1. CDR1 and CDR2 from the germline V gene are MNHNY and SVGAGI (reference sequence). V lost 5 bases to trimming and J lost 7 bases; unmatched junction nucleotides: 11. The CDR3 has 15 amino acids. This CDR3 reads CASSKGQYDGQPQHF. The CDR3 DNA is TGTGCCAGCAGTAAGGGACAGTATGATGGGCAGCCCCAGCATTTT.

There are a few counts of this clone. The genes are TRBV7-2 and TRBJ1-2, with TRBD1 as a possible D gene (6 bases). Trimming stripped 1 base from V and 4 bases from J, with 16 bases between. The CDR3 is 16 amino acids. Germline CDR1 reads SGHTA; CDR2 reads FQGNSA. CDR3 amino acids: CASSLDGGGSGYGYTF. The DNA for the CDR3 is TGTGCCAGCAGCTTAGACGGGGGCGGCAGTGGCTATGGCTACACCTTC.

This clone showed up just a few times. The V call is TRBV7-8, the J call TRBJ1-1; D call uncertain. The CDR3 loop spans 15 amino acids. Trimming left V 2 bases short and J 0 bases short, with 10 bases between. Per germline, CDR1 SGHVS and CDR2 FQNEAQ. The CDR3 bases are TGTGCCAGCAGCTTAAGTGCCGGCATGAACACTGAAGCTTTCTTT. Its translation: CASSLSAGMNTEAFF.

The chain uses TRBV11-3 and TRBJ2-7; no firm D call. Per germline, CDR1 SGHNT and CDR2 YENEEA. This CDR3 comprises 13 residues. Trimming stripped 4 bases from V and 3 bases from J, with 10 bases between. In nucleotides, the CDR3 is TGTGCCAGCAGCTGCCACAAGTGCTACGAGCAGTACGTC. Its translation is CASSCHKCYEQYV.

This clone appeared a few times. This sequence joins TRBV19 and TRBJ2-1; 10 bases are a match to TRBD2. Germline lookup yields CDR1 LNHDA and CDR2 SQIVND (reference sequence). The CDR3 loop spans 15 amino acids. J lost 9 bases, V lost 6 bases, and 11 bases had no gene match. Written as DNA, the CDR3 is TGTGCCAGTAGCCTATCTAGCGGGAGAGGTCCTGAGCAGTTCTTC. The encoded protein is CASSLSSGRGPEQFF.

The V and J genes are TRBV27 and TRBJ2-5; TRBD1 matches 9 bases. The CDR3 runs 15 residues. Germline trimming cut 0 bases from V and 5 bases from J; bases unmatched to any gene: 4. Looked up from germline, CDR1 is MNHEY and CDR2 is SMNVEV (reference sequence). CDR3 region: CASSLSKQGAETQYF. The CDR3 nucleotides are TGTGCCAGCAGTTTATCTAAACAGGGGGCGGAGACCCAGTACTTC.

This clone was observed many times. The rearrangement uses TRBV2 and TRBJ2-5; D gene uncertain. This CDR3 has 13 residues. Germline V gene sequence: CDR1 SNHLY, CDR2 FYNNEI. Trimming took 4 bases from V and 2 from J, leaving 8 bases between them. CDR3: CASSVLQQETQYF. Here the CDR3 DNA reads TGTGCCAGCAGTGTTTTACAGCAAGAGACCCAGTACTTC.

This clone was seen only a few times. The CDR3: CASSRPTPQPQHF. DNA for the CDR3: TGCGCCAGCAGTCGCCCAACCCCTCAGCCCCAGCATTTT. This chain joins TRBV23-1 and TRBJ1-5; D unresolved. TRBV23-1 belongs to the ORF category, with a function that is uncertain. This CDR3 region has 13 residues. Between the trimmed V and J ends, which lost 4 bases and 6 bases, there was a span of 10 bases.

The chain employs TRBV14 and TRBJ2-7, with 8 bases that match TRBD1. The germline CDR1 and CDR2 sequences are SGHDN and FVKESK. The CDR3 has 14 amino acids. The V segment lost 0 bases and the J segment 5 bases; nucleotides outside the gene matches: 3. The CDR3: CASSQDLQGDEQYF. The CDR3, as DNA: TGTGCCAGCAGCCAAGATTTACAGGGGGACGAGCAGTACTTC.

This clone was seen a handful of times. Additional DNA sequences in this sample encode the identical CDR3. The chain joins TRBV29-1 to TRBJ2-3; TRBD2 matches 12 bases. With 6 bases clipped from V and 2 bases from J, the junction kept 3 bases outside the gene matches. This CDR3 comprises 14 residues. CDR1 and CDR2 (germline): SQVTM, ANQGSEA. The CDR3 DNA sequence: TGCAGCGTCGGACTAGCGGGGAACACAGATACGCAGTATTTT. Its translation: CSVGLAGNTDTQYF.

The chain joins TRBV4-2 to TRBJ1-3; D is undetermined. CDR1 is LGHNA, CDR2 YNFKEQ, per germline. Trimming took 5 bases from V and 4 from J, leaving 9 bases between them. This CDR3 has 13 residues. In DNA form, the CDR3 reads TGTGCCAGCAGCTCCGCGGGGGGAAACACCATATATTTT. This encodes CASSSAGGNTIYF.

This sequence joins TRBV7-9 and TRBJ1-1; a possible D gene is TRBD1 (5 bases). The V end was cut by 0 bases, the J end by 4 bases, with 15 bases between. The CDR3 loop spans 16 amino acids. CDR1 and CDR2 from the germline V gene are SEHNR and FQNEAQ (reference sequence). The CDR3 coding sequence is TGTGCCAGCAGCTTAGCCCCGTGGGGGAAGGGCACTGAAGCTTTCTTT. It is translated as CASSLAPWGKGTEAFF.

The V and J genes are TRBV9 and TRBJ2-4, with D perhaps matching TRBD2 (6 bases). CDR3 length: 12 amino acids. V was clipped by 7 bases and J by 6 bases, with 11 bases between them. Germline assignment: CDR1 SGDLS and CDR2 YYNGEE. The chain's CDR3 is CASARETNIQYF. CDR3 bases: TGTGCCAGCGCTCGGGAGACAAACATTCAGTACTTC. The whole variable domain, remainder taken from reference TRBV9 and TRBJ2-4, is DSGVTQTPKHLITATGQRVTLRCSPRSGDLSVYWYQQSLDQGLQFLIQYYNGEERAKGNILERFSAQQFPDLHSELNLSSLELGDSALYFCASARETNIQYFGAGTRLSVL.

The CDR3 sequence is CASSQDPGGNRNYGYTF. The DNA of the CDR3 is TGCGCCAGCAGCCAAGATCCTGGGGGGAATCGGAACTATGGCTACACCTTC. This chain links TRBV4-1 with TRBJ1-2; tentatively, D is TRBD1 (5 bases). CDR1 MGHRA and CDR2 YSYEKL come from the germline V gene. The length of the CDR3 is 17 residues. V lost 0 bases, J lost 2 bases, and 16 bases lay in between.

The V call is TRBV14, the J call TRBJ2-1; TRBD1 or TRBD2 may be the D gene (7 bases each). V was clipped by 0 bases and J by 7 bases, with 13 bases between them. This CDR3 region has 15 residues. CDR1 is SGHDN, CDR2 FVKESK, per germline. CDR3 protein: CASSQELRGGNEQFF. For the CDR3, the DNA is TGTGCCAGCAGCCAAGAGCTCAGGGGGGGGAATGAGCAGTTCTTC.

The V and J genes are TRBV18 and TRBJ1-5; 9 nucleotides match TRBD1. CDR3 length equals 16 residues. The germline CDR1 and CDR2 sequences are KGHSH and LQKENI. J gave up 4 bases and V 3 bases, and 7 bases lay outside the gene matches. The CDR3 bases are TGTGCCAGCTCACCCGAAACAGGGGGCTTGAATCAGCCCCAGCATTTT. This encodes CASSPETGGLNQPQHF.

This clone was counted only a few times. The CDR3 DNA sequence: TGTGCCAGCAGGGTGGGGTCCCTAAGAGGGCCCCAGCATTTT. The encoded protein is CASRVGSLRGPQHF. This rearrangement joins TRBV27 to TRBJ1-5; D unclear. The length of the CDR3 is 14 residues. Germline-derived CDR1 and CDR2 are MNHEY and SMNVEV (reference sequence). Trimming stripped 6 bases from V and 9 bases from J, with 18 bases between.

The table lists this clone with many counts. The chain joins TRBV2 to TRBJ1-6, with D possibly TRBD1 on 5 matching bases. The V end lost 2 bases, the J end lost 7 bases, and 12 bases lay between the germline ends. This CDR3 spans 15 amino acids. CDR1 and CDR2 (germline): SNHLY, FYNNEI. The CDR3 protein is CASSERDYRNSPLHF. In DNA, the CDR3 is TGTGCCAGCAGTGAAAGGGACTACCGGAATTCACCCCTCCACTTT.